This T cell receptor (beta chain) stems from a study of patients and donors after allogeneic stem cell transplantation. TCRdb fed the RT-PCR reads into MiXCR, producing one record per CDR3 protein. The profile shows around 160,000 distinct CDR3 sequences, 30% of them singletons. V was pared by 0 bases and J by 7 bases, with 10 bases of the junction left unmatched. Germline CDR1 and CDR2: MNHEY and SVGEGT. The CDR3 consists of 18 residues. The sample holds a few counts of this clonotype. The receptor's source is a human donor who was either an allogeneic HSCT recipient or a stem cell or donor lymphocyte infusion donor (not recorded which). It is not recorded whose cells these are; they may come from a transplant donor. J is TRBJ2-3 and V is TRBV6-2 or TRBV6-3; 13 bases are shared with TRBD2. The sample was blood, either unsorted or a sorted T cell fraction (not recorded which). In nucleotides, the CDR3 is TGTGCCAGCAGTTACTCGACCGGACTAGCGGGAGTGAAACATACGCAGTATTTT. Its translation is CASSYSTGLAGVKHTQYF.